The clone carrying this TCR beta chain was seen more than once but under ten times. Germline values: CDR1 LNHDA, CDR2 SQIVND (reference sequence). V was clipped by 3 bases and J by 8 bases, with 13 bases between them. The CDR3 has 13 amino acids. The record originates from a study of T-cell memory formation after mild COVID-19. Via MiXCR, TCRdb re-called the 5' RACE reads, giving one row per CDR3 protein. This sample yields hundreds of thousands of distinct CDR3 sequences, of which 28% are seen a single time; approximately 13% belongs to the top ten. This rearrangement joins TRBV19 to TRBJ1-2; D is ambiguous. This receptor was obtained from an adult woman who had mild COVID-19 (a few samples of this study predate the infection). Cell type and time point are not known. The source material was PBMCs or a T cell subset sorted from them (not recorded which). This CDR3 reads CASSMVQAEGYTF. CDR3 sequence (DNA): TGTGCCAGTAGTATGGTTCAGGCGGAGGGCTACACCTTC.